This T cell receptor (beta chain) emerged from a study of T-cell memory formation after mild COVID-19. TCRdb reanalysed the 5' RACE reads using MiXCR and keeps one entry per CDR3 protein. Altogether under 85,000 distinct CDR3 sequences are present, approximately 15% being singletons, with the ten largest covering about 31%. Findings of the study overall: While clones contracting from day 15 to 85 were balanced between CD4 and CD8, later expanders leaned CD4+. The study detected some responding clones in pre-infection memory, suggesting cross-reactive memory joined. CD4+ clones that contracted lay mainly in CM and EM; CD8+ ones lay in EMRA.

A remark on this clonotype: What it binds is unknown.

From germline, CDR1 is SGDLS and CDR2 YYNGEE. The CDR3 is 14 amino acids. V was shortened by 7 bases and J by 0 bases, with 13 bases between the two germline ends. Sequencing was carried out using PBMCs or a T cell subset sorted from them (not recorded which). V gene TRBV9 combines with J gene TRBJ1-1; D gene ambiguous. The TCR originated in an adult woman who had mild COVID-19 (a few samples of this study predate the infection). Cell type and time point are not known. The CDR3 loop reads CASSEQTMNTEAFF. The CDR3 DNA is TGTGCCAGCTCCGAACAGACCATGAACACTGAAGCTTTCTTT.